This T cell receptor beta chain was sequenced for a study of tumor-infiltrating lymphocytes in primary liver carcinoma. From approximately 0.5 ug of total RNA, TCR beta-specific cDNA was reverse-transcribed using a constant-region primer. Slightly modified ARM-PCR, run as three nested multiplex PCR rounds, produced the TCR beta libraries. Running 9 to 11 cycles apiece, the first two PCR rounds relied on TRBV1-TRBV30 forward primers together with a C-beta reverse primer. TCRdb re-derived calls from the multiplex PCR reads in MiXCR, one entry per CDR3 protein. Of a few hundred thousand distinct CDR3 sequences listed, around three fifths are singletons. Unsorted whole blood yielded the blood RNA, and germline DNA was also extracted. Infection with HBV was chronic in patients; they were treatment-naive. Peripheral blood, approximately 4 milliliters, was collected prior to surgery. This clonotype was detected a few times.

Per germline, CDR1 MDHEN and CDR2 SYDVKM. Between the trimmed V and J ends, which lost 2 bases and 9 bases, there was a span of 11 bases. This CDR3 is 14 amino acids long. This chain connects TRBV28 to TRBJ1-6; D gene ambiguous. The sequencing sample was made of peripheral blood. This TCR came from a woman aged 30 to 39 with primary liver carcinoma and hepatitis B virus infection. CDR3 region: CASSLRERGSPLHF. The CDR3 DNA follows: TGTGCCAGCAGTTTAAGGGAGCGCGGTTCACCCCTCCACTTT.